This T cell receptor (beta chain) originates from a study of molecular identifiers for immune sequencing clone quantification. Study-level points and caveats: Clones exceeding 20 RNA copies carried over 97% of effector molecules but under 1% of naive-cell molecules.

This CDR3 has 12 residues. V was trimmed by 3 bases and J by 3 bases, leaving 0 bases between them. CDR1 MNHEY and CDR2 SMNVEV come from the germline V gene (reference sequence). With listed TCR primers and previously described methods, bulk TCR libraries were prepared. TCRdb used MiXCR to reprocess the PCR reads, holding one entry per CDR3 protein. The sample consists of approximately 12,000 distinct CDR3 sequences, around a sixth of them appearing once. This clonotype is deemed medium-sized (0.01 to 0.1%). Its antigen is still unknown. V and J are TRBV27 and TRBJ2-6; D uncertain. This TCR derives from a human donor in good health. Some libraries in this study had Jurkat cell RNA spiked in. Sequences were obtained from naive CD8+ T cells from blood, with Jurkat cell RNA spiked in. Described subset: FACS-sorted CD8+CD4-CCR7+CD45RA+ naive T cells. DNA of the CDR3: TGTGCCAGCAGTTTTGGGGCCAACGTCCTGACTTTC. As protein: CASSFGANVLTF.